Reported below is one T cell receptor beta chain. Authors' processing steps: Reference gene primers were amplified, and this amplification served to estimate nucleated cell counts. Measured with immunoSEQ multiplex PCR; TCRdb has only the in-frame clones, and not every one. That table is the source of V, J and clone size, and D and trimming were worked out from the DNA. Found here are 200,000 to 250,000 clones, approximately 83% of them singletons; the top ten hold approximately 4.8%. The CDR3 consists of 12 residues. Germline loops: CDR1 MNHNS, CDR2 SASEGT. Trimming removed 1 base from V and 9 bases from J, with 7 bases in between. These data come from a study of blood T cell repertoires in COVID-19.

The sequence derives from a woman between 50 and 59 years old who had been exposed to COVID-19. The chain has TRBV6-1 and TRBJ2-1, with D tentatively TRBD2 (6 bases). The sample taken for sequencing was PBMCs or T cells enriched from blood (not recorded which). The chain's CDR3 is CASSEVGGEQFF. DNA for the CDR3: TGTGCCAGCAGTGAAGTGGGAGGTGAGCAGTTCTTC.